This TCR beta chain was identified in a study of regulatory T cells in long-lasting Graves disease. Study results and limitations: Whereas new patients shared 966 public clonotypes, persistent patients shared more, at a few thousand.

The germline V gene encodes CDR1 LNHDA and CDR2 SQIVND (reference sequence). V shed 4 bases and J shed 7 bases, with 11 bases lying between them. The CDR3 has 13 amino acids. This clonotype was counted only a few times. Its specificity is unknown. Sample time point: newly diagnosed GD, antithyroid drugs for less than 3 months. Construction of the TCR library relied on RNA isolated from PBMCs. Libraries of TCR beta came from iRepertoire HTBI primers plus Arm-PCR of CDR3 regions. MiXCR, run by TCRdb on the multiplex PCR reads, gives a single entry per CDR3 protein. The data hold hundreds of thousands of distinct CDR3 sequences, with over 14% observed a single time. In addition, the sample was reused for a study of T cells in Graves' hyperthyroidism and ophthalmopathy.

The V call is TRBV19, the J call TRBJ1-5, with D tentatively TRBD1 (6 bases). The sequences come from peripheral blood mononuclear cells (PBMCs), collected at new diagnosis, from a patient treated with antithyroid drugs. The sequence was collected from a woman in her forties with Graves disease. CDR3 nucleotides: TGTGCCAGTAGTAGGAACAGGGACCAGCCCCAGCATTTT. Protein product: CASSRNRDQPQHF.